The 5 T cell receptor beta chains presented below share a single source sample, sequenced in a study of early T cells in non-severe SARS-CoV-2 infection. TCRdb re-derived calls from the 5' RACE reads in MiXCR, one entry per CDR3 protein. This table has 64,000 or so distinct CDR3 sequences, roughly 13% appearing once. The source was whole blood, collected at baseline. These receptors originate from an adult who was a healthcare worker with PCR-confirmed SARS-CoV-2 infection or an uninfected control (not recorded which).

This chain joins TRBV12-3 or TRBV12-4 and TRBJ1-2; TRBD1 aligns across 8 bases. The CDR3 length is 13 residues. The V and J ends lost 8 bases and 2 bases, in that order; junction bases with no gene match: 4. CDR3 residues: CASGRDRNYGYTF. CDR3 DNA sequence: TGTGCCAGCGGCCGGGACAGGAACTATGGCTACACCTTC.

The chain is built from TRBV7-2 and TRBJ1-1; D is ambiguous. Germline V gives CDR1 SGHTA, CDR2 FQGNSA. This CDR3 contains 16 residues. V lost 1 base and J 1 base, leaving 13 bases between the germline ends. CDR3 protein: CASSLEFGRPNTEAFF. The DNA of the CDR3 is TGTGCCAGCAGCTTAGAATTTGGGCGGCCGAACACTGAAGCTTTCTTT.

This clonotype was picked up a small number of times. This rearrangement joins TRBV10-3 to TRBJ1-5; possibly TRBD1 for D (6 bases). Trimming cost V 4 bases and J 4 bases, with 11 bases left between them. The CDR3 is made up of 14 amino acids. The germline gives CDR1 ENHRY, CDR2 SYGVKD. The CDR3 sequence is CAISVQGLNQPQHF. DNA for the CDR3: TGTGCCATCAGTGTACAGGGATTGAATCAGCCCCAGCATTTT.

This clonotype was counted at least ten times. The chain joins TRBV24-1 to TRBJ2-1, with D hard to call. Germline V gives CDR1 KGHDR, CDR2 SFDVKD. Trimming took 5 bases from V and 6 from J, leaving 10 bases between them. CDR3 length equals 13 residues. Here the CDR3 DNA reads TGTGCCACCAGTGTGACCAACGGCAATGAGCAGTTCTTC. Amino acids: CATSVTNGNEQFF.

This clonotype was observed at least ten times. This chain links TRBV11-2 with TRBJ1-1; 9 nucleotides agree with TRBD1. The CDR3 contains 17 residues. After removal of 3 bases from V and 4 bases from J, the junction contained 12 bases not matched to a gene. Germline lookup yields CDR1 SGHAT and CDR2 FQNNGV. The CDR3 loop is CASSFTPGQGLSTEAFF. The DNA of the CDR3 is TGTGCCAGCAGCTTTACACCGGGACAGGGATTGAGCACTGAAGCTTTCTTT.